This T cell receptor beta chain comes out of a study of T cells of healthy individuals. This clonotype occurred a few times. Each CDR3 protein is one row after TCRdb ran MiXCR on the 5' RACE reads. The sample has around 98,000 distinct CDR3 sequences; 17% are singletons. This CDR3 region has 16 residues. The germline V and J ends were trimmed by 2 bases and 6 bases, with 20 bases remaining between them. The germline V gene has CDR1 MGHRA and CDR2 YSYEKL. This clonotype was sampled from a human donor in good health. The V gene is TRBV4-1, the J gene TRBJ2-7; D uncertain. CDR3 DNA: TGCGCCAGCAGCCAATTGGAAGCAGCCCCCGATACCGAGCAGTACTTC. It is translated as CASSQLEAAPDTEQYF.